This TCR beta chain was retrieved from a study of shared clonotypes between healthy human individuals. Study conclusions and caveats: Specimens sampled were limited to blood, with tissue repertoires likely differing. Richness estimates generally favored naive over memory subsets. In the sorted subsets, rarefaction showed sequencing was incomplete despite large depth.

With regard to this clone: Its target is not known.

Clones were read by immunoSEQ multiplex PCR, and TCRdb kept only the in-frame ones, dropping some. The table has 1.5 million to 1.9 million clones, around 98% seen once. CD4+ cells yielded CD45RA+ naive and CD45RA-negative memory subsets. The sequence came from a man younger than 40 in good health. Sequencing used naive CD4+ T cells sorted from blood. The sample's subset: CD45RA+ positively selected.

CDR3 amino acids: CASSSGQGWGQETQYF. The DNA of the CDR3 is TGTGCCAGCAGCTCAGGACAGGGTTGGGGGCAAGAGACCCAGTACTTC. The rearrangement joins TRBV11-3 to TRBJ2-5; TRBD1 agrees at 8 bases. Germline loops: CDR1 SGHNT, CDR2 YENEEA. The V and J ends lost 4 bases and 2 bases, in that order; junction bases with no gene match: 9. This CDR3 has 16 amino acids.